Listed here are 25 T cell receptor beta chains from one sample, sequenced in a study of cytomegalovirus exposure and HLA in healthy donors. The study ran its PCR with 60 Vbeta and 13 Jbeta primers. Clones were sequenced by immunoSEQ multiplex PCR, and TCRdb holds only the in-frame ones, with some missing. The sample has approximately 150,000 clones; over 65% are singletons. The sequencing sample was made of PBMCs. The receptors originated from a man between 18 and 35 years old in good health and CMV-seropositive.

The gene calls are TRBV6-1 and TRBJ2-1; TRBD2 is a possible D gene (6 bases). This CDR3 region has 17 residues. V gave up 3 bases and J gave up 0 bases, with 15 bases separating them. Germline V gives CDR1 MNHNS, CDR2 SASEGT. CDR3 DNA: TGTGCCAGCAGTGAGTATTCTGGGGGGAGCTCCTACAATGAGCAGTTCTTC. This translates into CASSEYSGGSSYNEQFF.

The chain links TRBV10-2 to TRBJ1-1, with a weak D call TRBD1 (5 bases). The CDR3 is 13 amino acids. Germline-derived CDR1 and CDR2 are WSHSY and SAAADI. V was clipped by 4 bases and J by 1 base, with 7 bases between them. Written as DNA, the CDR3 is TGCGCCAGCAGTGGACAGCAGAACACTGAAGCTTTCTTT. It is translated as CASSGQQNTEAFF.

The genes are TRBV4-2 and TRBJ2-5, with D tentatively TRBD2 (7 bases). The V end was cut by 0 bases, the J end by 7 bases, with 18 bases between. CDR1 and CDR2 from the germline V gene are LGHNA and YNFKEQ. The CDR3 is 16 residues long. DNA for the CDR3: TGTGCCAGCAGCCAAGATGGGCTAGCGGAGGGGGGGACCCAGTACTTC. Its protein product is CASSQDGLAEGGTQYF.

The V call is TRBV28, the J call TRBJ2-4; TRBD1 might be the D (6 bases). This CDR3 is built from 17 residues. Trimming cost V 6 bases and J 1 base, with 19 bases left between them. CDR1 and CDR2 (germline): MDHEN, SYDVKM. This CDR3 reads CASSYPRDNVAKNIQYF. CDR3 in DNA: TGTGCCAGCAGCTATCCCAGGGACAATGTGGCCAAAAACATTCAGTACTTC.

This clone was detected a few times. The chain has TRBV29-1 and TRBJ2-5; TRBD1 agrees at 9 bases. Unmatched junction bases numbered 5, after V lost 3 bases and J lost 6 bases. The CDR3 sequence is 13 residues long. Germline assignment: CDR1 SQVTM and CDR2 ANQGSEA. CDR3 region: CSVEGTGWKTQYF. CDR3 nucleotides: TGCAGCGTTGAGGGGACAGGGTGGAAGACCCAGTACTTC.

This chain's CDR3 is CASRPTDRGPGYTF. The CDR3 nucleotides read TGTGCCAGCAGACCTACCGACAGGGGGCCTGGCTACACCTTC. The chain combines TRBV28 with TRBJ1-2, with 10 bases aligning to TRBD1. The junction had 8 bases not matched to a gene; V was cut back by 6 bases and J by 7 bases. The CDR3 consists of 14 residues. Germline CDR1 and CDR2: MDHEN and SYDVKM.

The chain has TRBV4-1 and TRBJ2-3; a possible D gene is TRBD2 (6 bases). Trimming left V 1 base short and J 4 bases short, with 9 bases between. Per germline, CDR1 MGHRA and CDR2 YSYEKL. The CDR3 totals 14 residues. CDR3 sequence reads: CASSQGLVADTQYF. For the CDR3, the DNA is TGCGCCAGCAGCCAAGGACTAGTCGCAGATACGCAGTATTTT.

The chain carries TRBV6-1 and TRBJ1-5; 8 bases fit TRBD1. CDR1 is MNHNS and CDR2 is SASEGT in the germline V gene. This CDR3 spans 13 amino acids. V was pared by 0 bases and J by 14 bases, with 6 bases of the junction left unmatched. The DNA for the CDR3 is TGTGCCAGCAGTGAAGCGGGACGGGACAGGAAGCATTTT. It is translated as CASSEAGRDRKHF.

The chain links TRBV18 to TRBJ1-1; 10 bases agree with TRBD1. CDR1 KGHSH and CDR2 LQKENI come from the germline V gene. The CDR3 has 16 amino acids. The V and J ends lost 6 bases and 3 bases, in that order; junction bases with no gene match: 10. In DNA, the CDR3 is TGTGCCAGCTCTTTGACAGGGGGCTCCCCTTACACTGAAGCTTTCTTT. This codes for CASSLTGGSPYTEAFF.

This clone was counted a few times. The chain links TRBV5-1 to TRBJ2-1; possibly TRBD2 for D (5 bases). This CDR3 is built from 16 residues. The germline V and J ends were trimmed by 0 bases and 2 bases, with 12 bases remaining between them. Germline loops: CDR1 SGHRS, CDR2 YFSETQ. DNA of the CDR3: TGCGCCAGCAGCTTGGGTGGTAGCGCCACCTACAATGAGCAGTTCTTC. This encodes CASSLGGSATYNEQFF.

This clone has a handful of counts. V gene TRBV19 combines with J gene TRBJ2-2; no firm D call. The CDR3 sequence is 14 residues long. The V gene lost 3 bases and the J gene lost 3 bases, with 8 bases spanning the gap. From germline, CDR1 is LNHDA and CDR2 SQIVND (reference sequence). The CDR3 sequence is CASSMTDYTGELFF. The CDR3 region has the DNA TGTGCCAGTAGTATGACCGACTACACCGGGGAGCTGTTTTTT.

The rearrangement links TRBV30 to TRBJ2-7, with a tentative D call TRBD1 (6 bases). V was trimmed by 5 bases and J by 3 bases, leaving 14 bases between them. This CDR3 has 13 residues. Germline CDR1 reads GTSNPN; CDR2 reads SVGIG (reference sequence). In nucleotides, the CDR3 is TGTGCCTGGTCCAGGGGCAGGGGCTACGAGCAGTACGTC. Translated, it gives CAWSRGRGYEQYV.

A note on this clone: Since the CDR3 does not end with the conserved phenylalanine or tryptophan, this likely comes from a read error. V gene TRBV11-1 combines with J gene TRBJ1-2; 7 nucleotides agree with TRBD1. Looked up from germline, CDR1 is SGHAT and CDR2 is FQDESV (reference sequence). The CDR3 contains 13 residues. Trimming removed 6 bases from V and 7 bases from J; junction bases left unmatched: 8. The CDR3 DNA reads TGTGCCAGCAGACTACAGGGGACGGGTGGCTACACCCTC. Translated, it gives CASRLQGTGGYTL.

The CDR3 nucleotides are TGTGCCAGCGCACTTACCAGGGGCCGTAATGAAAAACTGTTTTTT. The encoded protein is CASALTRGRNEKLFF. This chain connects TRBV11-3 to TRBJ1-4; TRBD1 might be the D (6 bases). V dropped 8 bases and J dropped 4 bases, with 17 bases sitting between them. Germline values: CDR1 SGHNT, CDR2 YENEEA. The CDR3 totals 15 residues.

CDR3: CASSLKGAGTEAFF. In DNA form, the CDR3 reads TGTGCCAGCAGCTTAAAGGGGGCCGGCACTGAAGCTTTCTTT. The chain has TRBV7-3 and TRBJ1-1; 7 bases agree with TRBD1. The germline V gene has CDR1 SGHTA and CDR2 FQGTGA. The CDR3 spans 14 residues. Losses at the gene ends were 1 base for V and 4 bases for J; bases not matched to a gene: 3. Filled out from reference TRBV7-3 and TRBJ1-1, the complete variable domain reads GAGVSQTPSNKVTEKGKYVELRCDPISGHTALYWYRQSLGQGPEFLIYFQGTGAADDSGLPNDRFFAVRPEGSVSTLKIQRTERGDSAVYLCASSLKGAGTEAFFGQGTRLTVV.

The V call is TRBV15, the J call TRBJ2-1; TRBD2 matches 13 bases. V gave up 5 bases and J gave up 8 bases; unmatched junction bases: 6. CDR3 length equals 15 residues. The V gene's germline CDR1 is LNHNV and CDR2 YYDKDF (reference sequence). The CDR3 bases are TGTGCCACCAGCGCCGGGACTAGCGGGAAGGATGAGCAGTTCTTC. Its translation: CATSAGTSGKDEQFF.

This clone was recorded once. CDR3 protein: CASSQASGFPYEQYV. The CDR3 DNA reads as TGTGCCAGCAGCCAAGCTAGCGGATTTCCCTACGAGCAGTACGTC. The chain combines TRBV14 with TRBJ2-7, with 7 bases that match TRBD2. Unmatched junction bases numbered 5, after V lost 1 base and J lost 2 bases. The CDR3 runs to 15 residues. Germline values: CDR1 SGHDN, CDR2 FVKESK.

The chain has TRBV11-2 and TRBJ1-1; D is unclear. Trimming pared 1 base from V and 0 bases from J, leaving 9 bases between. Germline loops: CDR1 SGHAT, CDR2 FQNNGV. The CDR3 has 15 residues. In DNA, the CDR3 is TGTGCCAGCAGCTTAGTAGTCCCAATGAACACTGAAGCTTTCTTT. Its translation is CASSLVVPMNTEAFF.

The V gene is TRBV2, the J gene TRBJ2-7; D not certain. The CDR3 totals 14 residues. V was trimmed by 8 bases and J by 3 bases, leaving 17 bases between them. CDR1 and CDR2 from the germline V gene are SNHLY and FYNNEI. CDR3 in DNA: TGTGCCAGCCAAAAAGGACGGATCGACTACGAGCAGTACGTC. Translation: CASQKGRIDYEQYV.

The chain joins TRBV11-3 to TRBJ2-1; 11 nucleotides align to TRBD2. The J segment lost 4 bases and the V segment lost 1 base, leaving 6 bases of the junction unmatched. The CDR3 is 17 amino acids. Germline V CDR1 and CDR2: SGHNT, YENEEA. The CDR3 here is CASSLGGTSGLYNEQFF. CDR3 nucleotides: TGTGCCAGCAGCTTAGGCGGGACTAGCGGCCTTTACAATGAGCAGTTCTTC.

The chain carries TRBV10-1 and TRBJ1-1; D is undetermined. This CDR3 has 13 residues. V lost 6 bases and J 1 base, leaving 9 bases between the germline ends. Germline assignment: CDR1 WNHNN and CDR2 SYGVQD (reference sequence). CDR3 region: CASSRDKNTEAFF. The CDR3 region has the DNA TGCGCCAGCAGCCGTGACAAGAACACTGAAGCTTTCTTT.

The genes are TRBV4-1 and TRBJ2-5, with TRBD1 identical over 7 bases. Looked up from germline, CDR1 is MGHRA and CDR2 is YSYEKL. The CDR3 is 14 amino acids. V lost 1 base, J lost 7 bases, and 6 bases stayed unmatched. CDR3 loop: CASSQVDRVATQYF. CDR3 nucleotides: TGCGCCAGCAGCCAAGTCGACAGGGTGGCGACCCAGTACTTC.

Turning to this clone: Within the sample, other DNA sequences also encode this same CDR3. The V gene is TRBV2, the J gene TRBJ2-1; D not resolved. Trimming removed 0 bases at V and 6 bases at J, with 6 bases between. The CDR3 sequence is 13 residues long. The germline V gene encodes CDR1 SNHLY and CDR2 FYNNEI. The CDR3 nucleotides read TGTGCCAGCAGTGAAGCTGCGAGCAATGAGCAGTTCTTC. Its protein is CASSEAASNEQFF.

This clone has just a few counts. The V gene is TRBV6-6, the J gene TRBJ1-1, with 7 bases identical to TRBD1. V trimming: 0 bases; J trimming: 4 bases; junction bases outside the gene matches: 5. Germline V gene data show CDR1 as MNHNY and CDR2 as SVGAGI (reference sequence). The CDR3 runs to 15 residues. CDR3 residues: CASSYSTGARTEAFF. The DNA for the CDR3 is TGTGCCAGCAGTTACTCAACAGGGGCGCGCACTGAAGCTTTCTTT.

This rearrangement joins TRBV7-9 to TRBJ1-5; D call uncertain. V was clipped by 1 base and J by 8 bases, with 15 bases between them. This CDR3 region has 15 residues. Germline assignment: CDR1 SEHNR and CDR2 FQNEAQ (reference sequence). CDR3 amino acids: CASSLVGLRPEPQHF. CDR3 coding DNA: TGTGCCAGCAGCTTAGTCGGACTGCGCCCGGAGCCCCAGCATTTT.